The 9 T cell receptor beta chains in this list originate from one sample, sequenced in a study of shared clonotypes between healthy human individuals. TCRdb's copy holds only in-frame clones and misses some; the assay was immunoSEQ multiplex PCR. The table has 2 million to 3 million clones, under 95% seen once; the top ten hold around 0.4%. Sequencing was carried out using naive CD4+ T cells from PBMCs. Subset here: CD45RA+ positively selected. The receptors derive from a man younger than 30 in good health. Some clones in this sample may be carry-over from other donors' samples.

The chain has TRBV4-3 and TRBJ1-4; maybe TRBD1 (5 bases). This CDR3 spans 14 amino acids. Trimming left V 0 bases short and J 10 bases short, with 12 bases between. Germline V lookup: CDR1 LGHNA, CDR2 YSLEER. For the CDR3, the DNA is TGCGCCAGCAGCCAAGAACCAGGGTTGGCAAAACTGTTTTTT. This sequence encodes CASSQEPGLAKLFF.

The J gene is TRBJ1-4, the V gene TRBV28; D might be TRBD1 (5 bases). Trimming left V 3 bases short and J 0 bases short, with 11 bases between. The CDR3 sequence is 16 residues long. Germline assignment: CDR1 MDHEN and CDR2 SYDVKM. In DNA form, the CDR3 reads TGTGCCAGCAGTTTTCAGGGTTCCTCAACTAATGAAAAACTGTTTTTT. This sequence encodes CASSFQGSSTNEKLFF. The whole variable domain, filled in from reference TRBV28 and TRBJ1-4, reads DVKVTQSSRYLVKRTGEKVFLECVQDMDHENMFWYRQDPGLGLRLIYFSYDVKMKEKGDIPEGYSVSREKKERFSLILESASTNQTSMYLCASSFQGSSTNEKLFFGSGTQLSVL.

V gene TRBV30 combines with J gene TRBJ1-6; 11 nucleotides match TRBD1. Looked up from germline, CDR1 is GTSNPN and CDR2 is SVGIG (reference sequence). The CDR3 runs 17 residues. The V gene end was trimmed by 1 base and the J gene end by 7 bases; junction bases not matched to a gene: 9. The CDR3 here is CAWSGPSGQGGNSPLHF. CDR3 DNA sequence: TGTGCCTGGAGTGGACCCTCGGGACAGGGGGGAAATTCACCCCTCCACTTT.

This clone was observed a handful of times. The chain recombines TRBV6-6 with TRBJ1-1; possibly TRBD1 for D (5 bases). Per the germline V gene, CDR1 is MNHNY and CDR2 is SVGAGI (reference sequence). Trimming removed 8 bases at V and 1 base at J, with 14 bases between. The CDR3 covers 14 residues. CDR3 coding DNA: TGTGCCAGCCGGAAGGGACCTCAGAACACTGAAGCTTTCTTT. It codes for CASRKGPQNTEAFF.

V is TRBV2 and J is TRBJ2-1; 12 bases align to TRBD1. V was pared by 10 bases and J by 9 bases, with 10 bases of the junction left unmatched. This CDR3 spans 14 amino acids. The germline V gene has CDR1 SNHLY and CDR2 FYNNEI. CDR3 sequence reads: CATSPGQGAGEQFF. CDR3 nucleotide sequence: TGTGCCACTTCCCCGGGACAGGGGGCTGGTGAGCAGTTCTTC.

The genes are TRBV28 and TRBJ1-6; no reliable D call. V was cut by 5 bases and J by 9 bases, with 8 bases left in between. CDR3 size: 12 residues. In germline, CDR1 is MDHEN, CDR2 SYDVKM. CDR3 in amino acids: CASSPVGSPLHF. The CDR3 DNA is TGTGCCAGCAGTCCCGTGGGTTCACCCCTCCACTTT. Supplemented by reference TRBV28 and TRBJ1-6, the full variable domain reads DVKVTQSSRYLVKRTGEKVFLECVQDMDHENMFWYRQDPGLGLRLIYFSYDVKMKEKGDIPEGYSVSREKKERFSLILESASTNQTSMYLCASSPVGSPLHFGNGTRLTVT.

This chain connects TRBV5-1 to TRBJ1-1; weak D call: TRBD1 (6 bases). The CDR3 runs to 15 residues. V lost 4 bases to trimming and J lost 0 bases, with 13 bases between them. Germline CDR1 is SGHRS and CDR2 is YFSETQ. The CDR3 DNA reads as TGCGCCAGCAGCCTTAACAGGGCCCTGAACACTGAAGCTTTCTTT. Its protein product is CASSLNRALNTEAFF.

J is TRBJ2-3 and V is TRBV10-1; D remains ambiguous. The germline gives CDR1 WNHNN, CDR2 SYGVQD (reference sequence). The CDR3 totals 11 residues. The V end lost 8 bases, the J end lost 2 bases, and 5 bases lay between the germline ends. For the CDR3, the DNA is TGCGCCAGCGGGGACACAGATACGCAGTATTTT. Translated, it gives CASGDTDTQYF.

This chain connects TRBV6-1 to TRBJ1-1; D may be TRBD1 (5 bases). This CDR3 is 15 amino acids long. Germline CDR1 and CDR2: MNHNS and SASEGT. V gave up 4 bases and J gave up 4 bases, with 16 bases separating them. The CDR3 bases are TGTGCCAGCAGTGCCCGTGGACCTGGGGGCACTGAAGCTTTCTTT. Protein sequence: CASSARGPGGTEAFF.